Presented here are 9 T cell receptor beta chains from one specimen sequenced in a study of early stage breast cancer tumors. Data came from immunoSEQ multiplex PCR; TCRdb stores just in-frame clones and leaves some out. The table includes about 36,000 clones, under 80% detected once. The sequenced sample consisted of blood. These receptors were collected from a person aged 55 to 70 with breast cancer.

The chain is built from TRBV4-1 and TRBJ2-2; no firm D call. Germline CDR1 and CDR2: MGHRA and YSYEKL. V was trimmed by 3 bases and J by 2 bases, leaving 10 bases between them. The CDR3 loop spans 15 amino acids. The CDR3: CASSHGQVNTGELFF. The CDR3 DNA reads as TGCGCCAGCAGCCACGGGCAGGTCAACACCGGGGAGCTGTTTTTT.

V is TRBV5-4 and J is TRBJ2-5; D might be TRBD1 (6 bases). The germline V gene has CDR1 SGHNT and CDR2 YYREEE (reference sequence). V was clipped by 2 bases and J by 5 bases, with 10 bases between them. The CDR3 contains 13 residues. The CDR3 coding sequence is TGTGCCAGCAGCTTTGAAAGGGGGGAGACCCAGTACTTC. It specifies CASSFERGETQYF.

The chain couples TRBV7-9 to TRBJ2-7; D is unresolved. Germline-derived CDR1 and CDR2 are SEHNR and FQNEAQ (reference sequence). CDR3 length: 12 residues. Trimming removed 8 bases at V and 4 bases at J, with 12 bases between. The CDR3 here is CASAKDPYEQYF. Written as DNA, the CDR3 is TGTGCCAGCGCAAAGGATCCTTACGAGCAGTACTTC.

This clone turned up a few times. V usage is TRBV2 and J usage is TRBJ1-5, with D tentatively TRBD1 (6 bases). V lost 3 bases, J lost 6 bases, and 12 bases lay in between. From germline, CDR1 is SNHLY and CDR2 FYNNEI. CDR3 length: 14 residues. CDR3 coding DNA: TGTGCCAGCAGTGAGCAGGGGACGGCTCAGCCCCAGCATTTT. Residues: CASSEQGTAQPQHF.

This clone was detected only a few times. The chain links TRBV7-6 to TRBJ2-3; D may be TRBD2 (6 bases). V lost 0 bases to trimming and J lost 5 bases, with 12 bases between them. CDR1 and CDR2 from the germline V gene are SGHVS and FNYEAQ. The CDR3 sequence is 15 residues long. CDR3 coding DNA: TGTGCCAGCAGCTTAGCATCCCGGGGGTTAGATACGCAGTATTTT. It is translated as CASSLASRGLDTQYF.

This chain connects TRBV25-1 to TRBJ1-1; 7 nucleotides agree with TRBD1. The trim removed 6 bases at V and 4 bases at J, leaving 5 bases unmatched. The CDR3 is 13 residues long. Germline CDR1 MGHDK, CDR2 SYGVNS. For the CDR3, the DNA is TGTGCCAGCAGGGCAGGGGGTCCCACTGAAGCTTTCTTT. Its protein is CASRAGGPTEAFF. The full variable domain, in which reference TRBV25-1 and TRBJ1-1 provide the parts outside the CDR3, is EADIYQTPRYLVIGTGKKITLECSQTMGHDKMYWYQQDPGMELHLIHYSYGVNSTEKGDLSSESTVSRIRTEHFPLTLESARPSHTSQYLCASRAGGPTEAFFGQGTRLTVV.

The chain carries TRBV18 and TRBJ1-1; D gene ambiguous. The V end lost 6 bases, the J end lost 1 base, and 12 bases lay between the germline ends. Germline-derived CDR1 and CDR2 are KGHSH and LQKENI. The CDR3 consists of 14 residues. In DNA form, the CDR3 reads TGTGCCAGCTCGGCGGGAGGTCGGAACACTGAAGCTTTCTTT. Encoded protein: CASSAGGRNTEAFF.

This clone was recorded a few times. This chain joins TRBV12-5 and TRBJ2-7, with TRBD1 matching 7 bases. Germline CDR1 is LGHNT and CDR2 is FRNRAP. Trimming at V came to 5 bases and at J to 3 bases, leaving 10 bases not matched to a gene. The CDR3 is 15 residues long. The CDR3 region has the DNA TGTGCTAGTGGTGCCTCGGGACAGAATCTCTACGAGCAGTACTTC. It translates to CASGASGQNLYEQYF.

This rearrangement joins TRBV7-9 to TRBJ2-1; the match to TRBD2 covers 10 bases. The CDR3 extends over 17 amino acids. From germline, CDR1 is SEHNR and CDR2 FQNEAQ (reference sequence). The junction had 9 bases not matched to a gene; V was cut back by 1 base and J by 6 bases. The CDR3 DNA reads TGTGCCAGCAGCTTAGTAGTGGGGACTAGCGAAGGCAATGAGCAGTTCTTC. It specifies CASSLVVGTSEGNEQFF. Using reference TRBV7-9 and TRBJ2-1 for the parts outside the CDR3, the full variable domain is DTGVSQNPRHKITKRGQNVTFRCDPISEHNRLYWYRQTLGQGPEFLTYFQNEAQLEKSRLLSDRFSAERPKGSFSTLEIQRTEQGDSAMYLCASSLVVGTSEGNEQFFGPGTRLTVL.